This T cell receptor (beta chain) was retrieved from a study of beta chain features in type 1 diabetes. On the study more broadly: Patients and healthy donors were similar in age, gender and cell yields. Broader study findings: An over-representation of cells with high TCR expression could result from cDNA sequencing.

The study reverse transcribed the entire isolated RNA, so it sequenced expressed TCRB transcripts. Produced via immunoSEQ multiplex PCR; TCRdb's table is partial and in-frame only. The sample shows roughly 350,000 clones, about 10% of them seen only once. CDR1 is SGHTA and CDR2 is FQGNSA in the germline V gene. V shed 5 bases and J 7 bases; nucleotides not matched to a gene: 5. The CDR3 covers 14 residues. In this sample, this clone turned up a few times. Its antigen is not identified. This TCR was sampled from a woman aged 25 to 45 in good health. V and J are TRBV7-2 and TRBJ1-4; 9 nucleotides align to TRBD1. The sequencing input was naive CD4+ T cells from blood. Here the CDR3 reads CASSLTGGGEKLFF. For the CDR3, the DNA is TGTGCCAGCAGCCTCACAGGGGGCGGTGAAAAACTGTTTTTT. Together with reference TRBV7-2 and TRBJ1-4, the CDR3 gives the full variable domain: GAGVSQSPSNKVTEKGKDVELRCDPISGHTALYWYRQSLGQGLEFLIYFQGNSAPDKSGLPSDRFSAERTGGSVSTLTIQRTQQEDSAVYLCASSLTGGGEKLFFGSGTQLSVL.